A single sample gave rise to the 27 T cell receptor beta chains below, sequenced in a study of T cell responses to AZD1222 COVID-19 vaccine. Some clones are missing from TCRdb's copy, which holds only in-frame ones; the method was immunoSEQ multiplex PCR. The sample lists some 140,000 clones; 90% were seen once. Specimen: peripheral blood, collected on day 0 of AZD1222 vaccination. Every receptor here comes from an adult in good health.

For the CDR3, the DNA is TGTGCCAGCGCCCCCCTAGCGGGGGGGCTAGAGACCCAGTACTTC. It yields the protein CASAPLAGGLETQYF. The chain is built from TRBV28 and TRBJ2-5, with 12 bases that match TRBD2. V lost 8 bases and J lost 4; bases outside the gene matches: 8. The CDR3 length is 15 residues. Germline CDR1 and CDR2: MDHEN and SYDVKM.

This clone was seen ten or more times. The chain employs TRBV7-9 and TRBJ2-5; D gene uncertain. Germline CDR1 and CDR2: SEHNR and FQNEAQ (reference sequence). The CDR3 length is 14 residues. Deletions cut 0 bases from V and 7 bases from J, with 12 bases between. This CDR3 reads CASSLAGVVVTQYF. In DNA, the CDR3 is TGTGCCAGCAGCTTAGCTGGCGTAGTGGTGACCCAGTACTTC. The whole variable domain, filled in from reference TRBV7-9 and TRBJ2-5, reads DTGVSQNPRHKITKRGQNVTFRCDPISEHNRLYWYRQTLGQGPEFLTYFQNEAQLEKSRLLSDRFSAERPKGSFSTLEIQRTEQGDSAMYLCASSLAGVVVTQYFGPGTRLLVL.

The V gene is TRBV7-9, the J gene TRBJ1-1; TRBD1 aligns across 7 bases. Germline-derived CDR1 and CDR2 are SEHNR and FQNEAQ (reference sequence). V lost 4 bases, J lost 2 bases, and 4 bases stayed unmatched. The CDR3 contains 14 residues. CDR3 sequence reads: CASSSDRVNTEAFF. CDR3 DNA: TGTGCCAGCAGCTCCGACAGGGTTAACACTGAAGCTTTCTTT. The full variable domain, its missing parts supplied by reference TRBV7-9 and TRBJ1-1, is DTGVSQNPRHKITKRGQNVTFRCDPISEHNRLYWYRQTLGQGPEFLTYFQNEAQLEKSRLLSDRFSAERPKGSFSTLEIQRTEQGDSAMYLCASSSDRVNTEAFFGQGTRLTVV.

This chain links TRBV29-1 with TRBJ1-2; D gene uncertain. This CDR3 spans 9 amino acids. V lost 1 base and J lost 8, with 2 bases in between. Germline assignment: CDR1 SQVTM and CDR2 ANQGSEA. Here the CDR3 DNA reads TGCAGCGTTGAAGGAGGCTACACCTTC. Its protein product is CSVEGGYTF.

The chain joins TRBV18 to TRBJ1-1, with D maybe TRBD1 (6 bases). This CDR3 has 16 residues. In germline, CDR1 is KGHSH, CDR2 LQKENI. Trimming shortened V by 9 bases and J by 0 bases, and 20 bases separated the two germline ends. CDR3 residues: CASTRGGSFMNTEAFF. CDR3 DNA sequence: TGTGCCAGTACTAGGGGGGGGTCCTTCATGAACACTGAAGCTTTCTTT.

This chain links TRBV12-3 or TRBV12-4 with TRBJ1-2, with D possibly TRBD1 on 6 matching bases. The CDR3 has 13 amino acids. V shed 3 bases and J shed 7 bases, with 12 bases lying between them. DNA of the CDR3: TGTGCCAGCAGTTTCGGGGGGCGTAGTGGCTACACCTTC. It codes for CASSFGGRSGYTF.

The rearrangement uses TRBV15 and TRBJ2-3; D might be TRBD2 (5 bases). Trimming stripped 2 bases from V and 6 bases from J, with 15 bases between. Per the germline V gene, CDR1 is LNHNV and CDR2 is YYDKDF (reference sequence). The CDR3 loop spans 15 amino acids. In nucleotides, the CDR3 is TGTGCCACCAGCAGACAAACCCAGCGGTTCGATACGCAGTATTTT. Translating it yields CATSRQTQRFDTQYF.

CDR3 nucleotides: TGTGCCAGCAGACCAGGGGGTGGAAACACCATATATTTT. Its translation is CASRPGGGNTIYF. This chain connects TRBV6-5 to TRBJ1-3; 7 nucleotides align to TRBD1. This CDR3 has 13 residues. In germline, CDR1 is MNHEY, CDR2 SVGAGI. V shed 6 bases, J shed 3 bases, and the junction held 2 bases outside the gene matches.

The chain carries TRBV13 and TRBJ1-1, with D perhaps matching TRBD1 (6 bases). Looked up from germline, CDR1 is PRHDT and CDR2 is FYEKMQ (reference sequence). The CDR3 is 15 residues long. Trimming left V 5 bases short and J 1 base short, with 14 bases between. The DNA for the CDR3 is TGTGCCAGCAGCCAAACGACAGGAGGGAACACTGAAGCTTTCTTT. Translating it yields CASSQTTGGNTEAFF. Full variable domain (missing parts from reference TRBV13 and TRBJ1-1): AAGVIQSPRHLIKEKRETATLKCYPIPRHDTVYWYQQGPGQDPQFLISFYEKMQSDKGSIPDRFSAQQFSDYHSELNMSSLELGDSALYFCASSQTTGGNTEAFFGQGTRLTVV.

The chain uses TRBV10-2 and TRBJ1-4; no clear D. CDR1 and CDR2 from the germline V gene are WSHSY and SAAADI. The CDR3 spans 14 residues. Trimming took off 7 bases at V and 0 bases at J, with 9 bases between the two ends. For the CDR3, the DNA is TGCGCCAGCACCTTCCAAGCAACTAATGAAAAACTGTTTTTT. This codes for CASTFQATNEKLFF.

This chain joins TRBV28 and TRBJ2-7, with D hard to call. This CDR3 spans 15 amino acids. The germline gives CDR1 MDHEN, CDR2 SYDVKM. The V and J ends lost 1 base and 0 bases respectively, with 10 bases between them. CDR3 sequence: CASSLFFEPSYEQYF. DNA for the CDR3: TGTGCCAGCAGTTTATTTTTTGAGCCCTCCTACGAGCAGTACTTC.

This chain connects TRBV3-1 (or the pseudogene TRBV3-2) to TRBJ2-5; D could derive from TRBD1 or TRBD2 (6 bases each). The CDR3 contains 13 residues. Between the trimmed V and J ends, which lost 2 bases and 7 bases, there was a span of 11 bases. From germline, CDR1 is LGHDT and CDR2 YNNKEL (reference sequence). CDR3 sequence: CASSQLEGGTQYF. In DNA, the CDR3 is TGTGCCAGCAGCCAATTGGAGGGGGGGACCCAGTACTTC.

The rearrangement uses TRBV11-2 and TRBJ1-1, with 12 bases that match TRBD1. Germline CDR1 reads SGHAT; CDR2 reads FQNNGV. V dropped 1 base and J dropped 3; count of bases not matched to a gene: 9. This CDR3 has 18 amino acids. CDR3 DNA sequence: TGTGCCAGCAGCTTAGGGTTTCGGGACAGGGGGCGCGACACTGAAGCTTTCTTT. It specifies CASSLGFRDRGRDTEAFF.

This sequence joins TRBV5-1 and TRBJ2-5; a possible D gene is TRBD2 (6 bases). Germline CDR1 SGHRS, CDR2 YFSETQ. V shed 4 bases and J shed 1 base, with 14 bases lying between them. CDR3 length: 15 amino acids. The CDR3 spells CASSGTWGGQETQYF. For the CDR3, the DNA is TGCGCCAGCAGCGGGACCTGGGGAGGCCAAGAGACCCAGTACTTC.

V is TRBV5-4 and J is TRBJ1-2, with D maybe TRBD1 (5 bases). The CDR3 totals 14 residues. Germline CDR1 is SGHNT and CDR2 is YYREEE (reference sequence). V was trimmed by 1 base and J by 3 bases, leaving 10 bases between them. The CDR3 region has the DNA TGTGCCAGCAGCTTGCCACAGGTCGACTATGGCTACACCTTC. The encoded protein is CASSLPQVDYGYTF.

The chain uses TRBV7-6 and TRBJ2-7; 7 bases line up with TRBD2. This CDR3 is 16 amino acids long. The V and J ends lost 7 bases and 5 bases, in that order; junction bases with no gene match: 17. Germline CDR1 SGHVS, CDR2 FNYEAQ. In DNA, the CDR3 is TGTGCCAGCACCGTGGGTAGCGGGCTAGGGGTCCACGAGCAGTACTTC. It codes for CASTVGSGLGVHEQYF.

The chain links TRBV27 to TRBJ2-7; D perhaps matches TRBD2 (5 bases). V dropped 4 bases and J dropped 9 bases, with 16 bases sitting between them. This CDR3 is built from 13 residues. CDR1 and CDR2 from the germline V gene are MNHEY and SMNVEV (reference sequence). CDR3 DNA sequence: TGTGCCAGCAGTTCAGGCCCCCGAGGAGGGCAGTACTTC. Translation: CASSSGPRGGQYF.

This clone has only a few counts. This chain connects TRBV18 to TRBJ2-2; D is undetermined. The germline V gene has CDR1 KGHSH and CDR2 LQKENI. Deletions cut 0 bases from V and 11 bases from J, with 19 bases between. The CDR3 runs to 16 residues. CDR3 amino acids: CASSPPLPLPPVELFF. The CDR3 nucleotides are TGTGCCAGCTCACCACCCCTGCCCCTTCCACCGGTTGAGCTGTTTTTT.

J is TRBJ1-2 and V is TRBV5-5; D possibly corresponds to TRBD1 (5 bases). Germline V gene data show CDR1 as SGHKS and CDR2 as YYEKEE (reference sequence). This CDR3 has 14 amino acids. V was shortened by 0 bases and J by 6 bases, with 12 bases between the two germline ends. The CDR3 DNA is TGTGCCAGCAGCTTGGGACAAAGCAGGGATGGCTACACCTTC. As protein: CASSLGQSRDGYTF.

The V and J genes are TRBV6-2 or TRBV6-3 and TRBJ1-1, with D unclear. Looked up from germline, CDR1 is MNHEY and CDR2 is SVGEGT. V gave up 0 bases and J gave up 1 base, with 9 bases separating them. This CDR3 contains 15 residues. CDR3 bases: TGTGCCAGCAGTTACTCGATCCGGGGGAACACTGAAGCTTTCTTT. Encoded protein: CASSYSIRGNTEAFF.

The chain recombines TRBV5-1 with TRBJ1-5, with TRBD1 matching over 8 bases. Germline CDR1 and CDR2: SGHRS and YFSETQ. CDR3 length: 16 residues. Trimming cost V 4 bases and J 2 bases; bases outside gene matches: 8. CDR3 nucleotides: TGCGCCAGCAGCAATGGACAGGGAGGCCGCAATCAGCCCCAGCATTTT. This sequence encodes CASSNGQGGRNQPQHF.

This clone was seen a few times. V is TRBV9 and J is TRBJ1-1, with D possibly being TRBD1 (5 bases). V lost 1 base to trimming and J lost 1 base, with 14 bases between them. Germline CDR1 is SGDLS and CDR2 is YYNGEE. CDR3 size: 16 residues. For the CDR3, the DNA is TGTGCCAGCAGCGTATTGAGAAAGGGGACGAACACTGAAGCTTTCTTT. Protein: CASSVLRKGTNTEAFF.

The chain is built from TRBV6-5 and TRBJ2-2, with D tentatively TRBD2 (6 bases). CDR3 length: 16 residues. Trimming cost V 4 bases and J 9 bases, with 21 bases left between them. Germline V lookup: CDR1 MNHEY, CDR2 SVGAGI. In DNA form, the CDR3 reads TGTGCCAGCAGTTTCCGGGACTTTGGAGGGACGCGGGAGCTGTTTTTT. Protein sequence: CASSFRDFGGTRELFF.

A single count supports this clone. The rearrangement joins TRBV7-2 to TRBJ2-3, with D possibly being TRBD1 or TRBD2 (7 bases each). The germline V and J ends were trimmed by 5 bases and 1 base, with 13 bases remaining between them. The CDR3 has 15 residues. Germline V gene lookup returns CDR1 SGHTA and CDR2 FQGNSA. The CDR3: CASSISGGGTDTQYF. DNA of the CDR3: TGTGCCAGCAGCATCTCAGGGGGGGGCACAGATACGCAGTATTTT.

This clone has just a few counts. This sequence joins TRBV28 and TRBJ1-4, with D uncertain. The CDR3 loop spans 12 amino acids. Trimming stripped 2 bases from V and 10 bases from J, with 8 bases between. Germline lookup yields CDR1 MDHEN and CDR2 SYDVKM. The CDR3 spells CASSLGEGKLFF. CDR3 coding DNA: TGTGCCAGCAGTTTAGGCGAGGGAAAACTGTTTTTT.

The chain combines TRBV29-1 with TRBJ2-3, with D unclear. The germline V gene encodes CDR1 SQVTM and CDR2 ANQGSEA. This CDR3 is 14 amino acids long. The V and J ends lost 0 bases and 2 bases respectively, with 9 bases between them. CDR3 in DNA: TGCAGCGTTGAAGACCCCTCGAACACAGATACGCAGTATTTT. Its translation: CSVEDPSNTDTQYF.

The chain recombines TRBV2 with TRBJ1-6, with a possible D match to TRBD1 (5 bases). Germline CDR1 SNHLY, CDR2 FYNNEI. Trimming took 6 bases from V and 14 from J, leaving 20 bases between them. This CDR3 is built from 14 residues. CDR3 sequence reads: CASSSGTELWALHF. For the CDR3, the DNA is TGTGCCAGCAGCTCCGGGACGGAGCTATGGGCCCTCCACTTT.